This section outlines one T cell receptor (beta chain) sequence together with its context. The record originates from a study of T-cell reconstitution after alpha-beta-depleted transplantation in children. Unique molecular identifiers were incorporated into the prepared TCRbeta library. TCRdb analysed the PCR reads with MiXCR anew, one entry per CDR3 protein. The sample holds hundreds of thousands of distinct CDR3 sequences; 30% to 35% are singletons and the top ten take around 2.4%. Trimming cost V 3 bases and J 3 bases; bases outside gene matches: 4. Per the germline V gene, CDR1 is LNHNV and CDR2 is YYDKDF (reference sequence). The CDR3 spans 15 residues.

The specimen comprised PBMCs from the stem cell graft donor, sampled from the stem cell graft. This sequence joins TRBV15 and TRBJ1-1, with TRBD1 identical over 10 bases. This receptor was identified in a human donor who donated a stem cell graft to a child with aplastic anemia. CDR3 nucleotide sequence: TGTGCCACCAGCAGGGAGGACAGGGGGGACACTGAAGCTTTCTTT. Translation: CATSREDRGDTEAFF.